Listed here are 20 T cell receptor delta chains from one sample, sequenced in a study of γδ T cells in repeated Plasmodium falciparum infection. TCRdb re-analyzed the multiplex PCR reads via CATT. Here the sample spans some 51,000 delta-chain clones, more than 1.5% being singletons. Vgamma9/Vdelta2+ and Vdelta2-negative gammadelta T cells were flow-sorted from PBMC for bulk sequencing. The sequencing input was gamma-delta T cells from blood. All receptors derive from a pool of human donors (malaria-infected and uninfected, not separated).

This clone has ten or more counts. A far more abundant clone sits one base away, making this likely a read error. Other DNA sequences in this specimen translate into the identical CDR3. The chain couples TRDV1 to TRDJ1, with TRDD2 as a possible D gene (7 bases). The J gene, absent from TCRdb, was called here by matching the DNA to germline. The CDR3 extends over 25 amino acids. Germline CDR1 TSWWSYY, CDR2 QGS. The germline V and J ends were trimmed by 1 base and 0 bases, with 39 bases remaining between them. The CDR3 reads CALGEPHFLRGSLRWGASYTDKLIF. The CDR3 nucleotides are TGTGCTCTTGGGGAACCTCATTTCCTACGGGGTTCGTTACGCTGGGGAGCCTCTTACACCGATAAACTCATCTTT.

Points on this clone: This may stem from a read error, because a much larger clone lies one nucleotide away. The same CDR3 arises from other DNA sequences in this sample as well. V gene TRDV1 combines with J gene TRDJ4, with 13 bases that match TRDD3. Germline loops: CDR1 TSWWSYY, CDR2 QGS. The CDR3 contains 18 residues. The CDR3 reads CALGELPYWGIRSRPLIF. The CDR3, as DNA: TGTGCTCTTGGGGAACTACCTTACTGGGGGATACGCTCCAGACCACTGATCTTT.

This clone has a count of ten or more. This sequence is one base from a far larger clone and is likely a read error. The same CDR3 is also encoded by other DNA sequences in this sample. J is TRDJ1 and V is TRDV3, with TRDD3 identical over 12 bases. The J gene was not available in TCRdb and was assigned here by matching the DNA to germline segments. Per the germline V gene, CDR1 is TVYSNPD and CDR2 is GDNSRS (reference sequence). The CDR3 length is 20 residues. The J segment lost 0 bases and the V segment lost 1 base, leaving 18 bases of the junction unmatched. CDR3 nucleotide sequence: TGTGCCTTTATGATCCCCTCGTACTGGGGGATACCCTTGAACACCGATAAACTCATCTTT. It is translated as CAFMIPSYWGIPLNTDKLIF.

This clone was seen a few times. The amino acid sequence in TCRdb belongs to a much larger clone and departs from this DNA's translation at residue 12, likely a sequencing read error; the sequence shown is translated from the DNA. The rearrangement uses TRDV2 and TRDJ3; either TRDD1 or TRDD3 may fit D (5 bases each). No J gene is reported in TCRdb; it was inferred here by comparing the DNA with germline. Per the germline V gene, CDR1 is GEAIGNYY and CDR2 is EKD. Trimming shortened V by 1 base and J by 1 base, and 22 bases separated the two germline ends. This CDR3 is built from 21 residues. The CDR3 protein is CACDTMGSPIIGSWDTRQMFF. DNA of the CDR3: TGTGCCTGTGACACGATGGGATCCCCAATAATAGGATCCTGGGACACCCGACAGATGTTTTTC.

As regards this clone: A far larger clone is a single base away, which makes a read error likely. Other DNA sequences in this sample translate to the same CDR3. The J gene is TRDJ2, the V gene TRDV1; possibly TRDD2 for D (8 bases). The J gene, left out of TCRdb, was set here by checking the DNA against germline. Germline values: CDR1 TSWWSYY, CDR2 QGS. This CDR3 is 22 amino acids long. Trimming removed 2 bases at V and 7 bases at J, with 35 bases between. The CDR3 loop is CALGEAQLPTFGWGLVGAQLFF. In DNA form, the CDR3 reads TGTGCTCTTGGGGAAGCGCAACTTCCTACGTTTGGCTGGGGGTTAGTTGGAGCACAACTCTTCTTT.

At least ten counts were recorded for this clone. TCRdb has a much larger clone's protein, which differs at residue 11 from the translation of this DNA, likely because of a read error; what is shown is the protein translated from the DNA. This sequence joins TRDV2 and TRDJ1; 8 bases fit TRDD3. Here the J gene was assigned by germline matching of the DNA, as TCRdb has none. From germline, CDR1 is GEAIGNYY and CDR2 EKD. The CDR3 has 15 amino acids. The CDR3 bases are TGTGCCTGTGACTCCCTGGGGGACAACACCGGTAAACTCATCTTT. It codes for CACDSLGDNTGKLIF.

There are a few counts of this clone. As DNA, the CDR3 is TGTGCTCTTGGGGAATCCTCCCGATTCCTACATTTT. Its translation: CALGESSRFLHF. V gene assignment gives TRDV1, but the J gene was left uncalled; TRDD2 was called by the table and not checked on the DNA. Germline-derived CDR1 and CDR2 are TSWWSYY and QGS. CDR3 length: 12 residues.

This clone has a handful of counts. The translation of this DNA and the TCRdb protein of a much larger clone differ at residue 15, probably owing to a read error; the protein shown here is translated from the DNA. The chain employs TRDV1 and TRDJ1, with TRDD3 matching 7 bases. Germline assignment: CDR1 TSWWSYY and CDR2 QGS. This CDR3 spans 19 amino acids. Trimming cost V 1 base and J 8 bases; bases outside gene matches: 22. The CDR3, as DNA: TGTGCTCTTGGGGAACACATCTACGTGAGGTGGGGGAGAGTCGAAAAACTCATCTTT. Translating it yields CALGEHIYVRWGRVEKLIF.

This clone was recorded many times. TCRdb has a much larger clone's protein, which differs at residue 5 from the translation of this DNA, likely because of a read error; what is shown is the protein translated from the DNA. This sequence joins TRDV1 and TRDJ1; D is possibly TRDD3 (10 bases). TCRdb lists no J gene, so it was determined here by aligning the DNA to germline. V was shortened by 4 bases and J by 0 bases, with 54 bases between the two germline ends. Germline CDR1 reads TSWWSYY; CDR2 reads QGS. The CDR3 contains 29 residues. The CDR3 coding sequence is TGTGCTCTTGGGGGACTCCACTTCCCCTTCCTACAGTTTTTGAGGGGGATACGCACAGCTACGGGGTACACCGATAAACTCATCTTT. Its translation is CALGGLHFPFLQFLRGIRTATGYTDKLIF.

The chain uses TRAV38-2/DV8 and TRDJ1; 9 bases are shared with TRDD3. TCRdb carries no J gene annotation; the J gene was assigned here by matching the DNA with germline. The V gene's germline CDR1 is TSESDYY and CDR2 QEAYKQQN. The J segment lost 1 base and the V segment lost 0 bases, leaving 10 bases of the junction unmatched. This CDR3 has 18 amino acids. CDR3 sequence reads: CAYRSASLLGESTDKLIF. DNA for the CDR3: TGTGCTTATAGGAGCGCGAGCCTACTGGGGGAATCCACCGATAAACTCATCTTT.

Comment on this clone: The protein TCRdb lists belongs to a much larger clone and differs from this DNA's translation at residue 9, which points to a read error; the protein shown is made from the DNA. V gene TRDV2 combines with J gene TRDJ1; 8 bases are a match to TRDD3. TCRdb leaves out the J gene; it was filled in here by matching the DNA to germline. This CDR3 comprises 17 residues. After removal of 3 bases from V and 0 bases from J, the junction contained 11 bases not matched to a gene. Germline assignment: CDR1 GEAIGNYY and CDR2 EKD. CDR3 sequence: CACDVLGGDRYTDKLIF. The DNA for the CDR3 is TGTGCCTGTGACGTACTGGGGGGTGACCGTTACACCGATAAACTCATCTTT.

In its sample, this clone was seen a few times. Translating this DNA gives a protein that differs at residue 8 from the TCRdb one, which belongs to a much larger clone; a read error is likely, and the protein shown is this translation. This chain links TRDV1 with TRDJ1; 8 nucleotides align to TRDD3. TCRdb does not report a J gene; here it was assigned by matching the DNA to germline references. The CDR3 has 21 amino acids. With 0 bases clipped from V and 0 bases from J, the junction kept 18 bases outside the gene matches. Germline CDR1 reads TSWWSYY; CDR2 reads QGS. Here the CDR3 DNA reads TGTGCTCTTGGGGAACTAGTAGATTCTCCTAGGTGGGGATACCACACCGATAAACTCATCTTT. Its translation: CALGELVDSPRWGYHTDKLIF.

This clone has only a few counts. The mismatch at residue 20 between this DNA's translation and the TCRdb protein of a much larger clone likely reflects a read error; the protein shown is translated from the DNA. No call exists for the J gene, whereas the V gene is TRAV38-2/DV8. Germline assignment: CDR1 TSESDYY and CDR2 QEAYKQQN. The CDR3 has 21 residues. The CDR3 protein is CAYRSSALCLCTSSYTDKLTF. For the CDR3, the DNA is TGTGCTTATAGGAGCTCCGCTTTATGCCTCTGTACATCCAGCTACACCGATAAACTCACCTTT.

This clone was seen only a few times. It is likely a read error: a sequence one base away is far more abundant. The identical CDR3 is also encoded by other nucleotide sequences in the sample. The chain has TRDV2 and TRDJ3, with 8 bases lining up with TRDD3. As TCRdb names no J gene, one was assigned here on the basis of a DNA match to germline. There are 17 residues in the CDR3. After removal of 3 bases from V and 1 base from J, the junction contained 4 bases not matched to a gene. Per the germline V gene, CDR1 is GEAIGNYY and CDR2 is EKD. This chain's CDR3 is CACDSTGGSWDTRQMFF. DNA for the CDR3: TGTGCCTGTGACTCTACTGGGGGGTCCTGGGACACCCGACAGATGTTTTTC.

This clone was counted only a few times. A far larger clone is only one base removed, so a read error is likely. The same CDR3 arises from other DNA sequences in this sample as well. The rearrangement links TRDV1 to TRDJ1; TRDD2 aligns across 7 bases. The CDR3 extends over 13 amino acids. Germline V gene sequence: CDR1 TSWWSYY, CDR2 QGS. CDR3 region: CALGEVPTNKLIF. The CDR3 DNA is TGTGCTCTTGGGGAAGTTCCTACGAATAAGCTCATCTTT.

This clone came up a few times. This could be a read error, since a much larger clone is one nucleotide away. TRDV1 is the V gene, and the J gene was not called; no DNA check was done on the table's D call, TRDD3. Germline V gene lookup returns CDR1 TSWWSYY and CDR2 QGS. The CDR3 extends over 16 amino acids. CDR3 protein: CALGELNLYWGDKLIF. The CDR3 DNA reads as TGTGCTCTTGGGGAACTAAACCTATACTGGGGGGATAAGCTCATCTTT.

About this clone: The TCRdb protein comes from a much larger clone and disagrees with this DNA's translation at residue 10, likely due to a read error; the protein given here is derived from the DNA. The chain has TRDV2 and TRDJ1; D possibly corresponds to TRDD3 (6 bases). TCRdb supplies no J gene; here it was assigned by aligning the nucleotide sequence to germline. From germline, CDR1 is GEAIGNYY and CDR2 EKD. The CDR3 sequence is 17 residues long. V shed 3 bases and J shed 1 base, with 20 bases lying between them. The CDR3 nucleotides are TGTGCCTGTGACTTACTGGGCGAAAGTATGGGCACCGATAAACTCATCTTT. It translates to CACDLLGESMGTDKLIF.

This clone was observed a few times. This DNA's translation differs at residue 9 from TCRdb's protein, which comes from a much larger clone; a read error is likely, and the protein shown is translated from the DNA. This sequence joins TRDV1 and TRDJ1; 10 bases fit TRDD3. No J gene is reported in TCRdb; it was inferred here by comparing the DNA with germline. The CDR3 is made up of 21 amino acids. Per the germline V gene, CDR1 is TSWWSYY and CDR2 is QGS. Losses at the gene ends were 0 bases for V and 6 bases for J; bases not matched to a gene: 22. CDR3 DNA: TGTGCTCTTGGGGAACTGGGTTGGGATTCCCTGTACTGGGGGATCCGGCATAAACTCATCTTT. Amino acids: CALGELGWDSLYWGIRHKLIF.

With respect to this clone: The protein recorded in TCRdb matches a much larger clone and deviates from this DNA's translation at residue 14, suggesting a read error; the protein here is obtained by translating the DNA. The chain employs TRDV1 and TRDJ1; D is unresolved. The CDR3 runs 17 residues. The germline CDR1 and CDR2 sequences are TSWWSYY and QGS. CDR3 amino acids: CALGEPIKRRYADRLIF. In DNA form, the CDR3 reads TGTGCTCTTGGGGAACCTATAAAACGCCGTTACGCCGATAGACTCATCTTT.

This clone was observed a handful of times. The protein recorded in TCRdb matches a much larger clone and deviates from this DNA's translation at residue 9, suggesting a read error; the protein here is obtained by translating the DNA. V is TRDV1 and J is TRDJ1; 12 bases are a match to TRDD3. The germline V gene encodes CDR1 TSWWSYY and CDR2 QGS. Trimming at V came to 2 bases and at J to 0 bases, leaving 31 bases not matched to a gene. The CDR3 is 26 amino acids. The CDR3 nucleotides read TGTGCTCTTGGGGAAGCGTCACTCCCACGCATTTACTGGGGGATACCGGTGGTTTCTGACACCGATAAACTCATCTTT. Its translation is CALGEASLPRIYWGIPVVSDTDKLIF.